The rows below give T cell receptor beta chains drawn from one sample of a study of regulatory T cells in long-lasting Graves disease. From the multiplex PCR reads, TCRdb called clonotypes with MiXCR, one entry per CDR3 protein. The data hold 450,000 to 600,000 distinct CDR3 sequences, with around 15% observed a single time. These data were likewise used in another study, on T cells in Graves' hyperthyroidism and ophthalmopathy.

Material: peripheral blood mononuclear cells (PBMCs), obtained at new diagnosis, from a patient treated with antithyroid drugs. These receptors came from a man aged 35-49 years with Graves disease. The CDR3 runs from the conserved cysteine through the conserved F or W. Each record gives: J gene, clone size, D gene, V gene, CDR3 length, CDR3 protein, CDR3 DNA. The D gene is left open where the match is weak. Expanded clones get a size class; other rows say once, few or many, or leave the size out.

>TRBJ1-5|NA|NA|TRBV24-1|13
CATSGGGDQPQHF
TGTGCCACCAGTGGGGGGGGGGATCAGCCCCAGCATTTT
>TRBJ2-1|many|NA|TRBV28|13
CASSVRGVNEQFF
TGTGCCAGCAGTGTTAGGGGGGTCAATGAGCAGTTCTTC
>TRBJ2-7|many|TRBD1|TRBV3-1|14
CASSQYGTGNEQYF
TGTGCCAGCAGCCAATACGGGACAGGGAACGAGCAGTACTTC
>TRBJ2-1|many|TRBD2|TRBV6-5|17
CASSYGGVAGSYNEQFF
TGTGCCAGCAGTTATGGCGGAGTAGCGGGCTCCTACAATGAGCAGTTCTTC
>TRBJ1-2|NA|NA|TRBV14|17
CAGSPGQGRRSDYGYTF
TGTGCCGGCAGCCCTGGCCAGGGGCGCAGGTCCGACTATGGCTACACCTTC
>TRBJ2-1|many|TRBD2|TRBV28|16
CASGSSGEPPYNEQFF
TGTGCCAGCGGTTCTAGCGGGGAACCTCCCTACAATGAGCAGTTCTTC
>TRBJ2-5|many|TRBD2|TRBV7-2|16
CASSEGLAGALETQYF
TGTGCCAGCAGCGAGGGACTAGCGGGGGCCCTGGAGACCCAGTACTTC
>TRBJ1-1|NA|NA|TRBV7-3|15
CASSLTGPGATEAFF
TGTGCCAGCAGCCTGACCGGGCCGGGAGCCACTGAAGCTTTCTTT
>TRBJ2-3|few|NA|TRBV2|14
CASSDYSYSDTQYF
TGTGCCAGCAGTGACTACAGTTATTCGGATACGCAGTATTTT
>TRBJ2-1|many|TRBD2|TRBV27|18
CASSLGPSGIHSYNEQFF
TGTGCCAGCAGTTTAGGTCCTAGCGGGATACACTCCTACAATGAGCAGTTCTTC
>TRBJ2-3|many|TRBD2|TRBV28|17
CASSFFRFSGDTDTQYF
TGTGCCAGCAGTTTTTTCAGATTTAGCGGGGACACAGATACGCAGTATTTT
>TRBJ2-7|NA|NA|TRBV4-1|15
CASSQDQGKSREQYF
TGCGCCAGCAGCCAAGATCAGGGAAAATCACGCGAGCAGTACTTC
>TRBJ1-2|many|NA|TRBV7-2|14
CASNSMPGNYGYTF
TGTGCCAGCAACTCCATGCCTGGTAACTATGGCTACACCTTC
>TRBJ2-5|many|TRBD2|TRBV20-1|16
CSARASSGFFQETQYF
TGCAGTGCTAGAGCGTCTAGCGGGTTCTTCCAAGAGACCCAGTACTTC
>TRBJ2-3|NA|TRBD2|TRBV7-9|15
CASSAGTSGQPTQYF
TGTGCCAGCAGCGCCGGGACTAGCGGGCAACCTACGCAGTATTTT
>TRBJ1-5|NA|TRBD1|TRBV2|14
CASSGGGGGQPQHF
TGTGCCAGCAGCGGAGGAGGGGGCGGTCAGCCCCAGCATTTT
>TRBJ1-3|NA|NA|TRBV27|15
CASSLSSGSGNTIYF
TGTGCCAGCAGTTTATCGTCCGGCTCTGGAAACACCATATATTTT
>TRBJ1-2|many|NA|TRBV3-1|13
CASSLWTALGYTF
TGTGCCAGCAGCCTCTGGACAGCCCTAGGCTACACCTTC
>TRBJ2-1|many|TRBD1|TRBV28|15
CASSSPGQDYNEQFF
TGTGCCAGCAGTTCTCCGGGACAGGACTACAATGAGCAGTTCTTC
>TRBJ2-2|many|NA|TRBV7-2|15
CASSLHPVNTGELFF
TGTGCCAGCAGCCTCCACCCGGTAAACACCGGGGAGCTGTTTTTT
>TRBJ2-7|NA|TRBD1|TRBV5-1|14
CASSSGTGGLEQYF
TGCGCCAGCAGCTCGGGGACAGGGGGCCTCGAGCAGTACTTC
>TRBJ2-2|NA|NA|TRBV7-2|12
CASIGTRGELFF
TGTGCCAGCATAGGTACTCGCGGGGAGCTGTTTTTT
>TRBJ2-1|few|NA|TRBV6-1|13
CASTISRVNEQFF
TGTGCCAGCACCATTTCCCGGGTCAATGAGCAGTTCTTC
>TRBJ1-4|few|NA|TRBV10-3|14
CAISDNGGREKLFF
TGTGCCATCAGTGATAATGGGGGCAGGGAAAAACTGTTTTTT
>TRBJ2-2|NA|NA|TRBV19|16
CASSIDGGLETGELFF
TGTGCCAGTAGTATAGATGGGGGCCTAGAGACCGGGGAGCTGTTTTTT
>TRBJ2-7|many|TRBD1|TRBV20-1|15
CSARPTGWYSLEQYF
TGCAGTGCTAGACCGACAGGGTGGTATTCTCTCGAGCAGTACTTC
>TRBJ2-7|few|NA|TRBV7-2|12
CASSLVERGQYF
TGTGCCAGCAGCTTAGTAGAGCGTGGGCAGTACTTC
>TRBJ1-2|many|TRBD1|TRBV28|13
CASKGTVREGYTF
TGTGCCAGCAAGGGGACAGTCCGGGAGGGCTACACCTTC
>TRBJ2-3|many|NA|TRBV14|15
CASSQSGRRADTQYF
TGTGCCAGCAGCCAATCGGGACGAAGGGCAGATACGCAGTATTTT
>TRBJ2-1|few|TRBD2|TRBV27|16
CASRTSGLAELNEQFF
TGTGCCAGCAGGACCTCGGGACTAGCGGAGTTAAATGAGCAGTTCTTC